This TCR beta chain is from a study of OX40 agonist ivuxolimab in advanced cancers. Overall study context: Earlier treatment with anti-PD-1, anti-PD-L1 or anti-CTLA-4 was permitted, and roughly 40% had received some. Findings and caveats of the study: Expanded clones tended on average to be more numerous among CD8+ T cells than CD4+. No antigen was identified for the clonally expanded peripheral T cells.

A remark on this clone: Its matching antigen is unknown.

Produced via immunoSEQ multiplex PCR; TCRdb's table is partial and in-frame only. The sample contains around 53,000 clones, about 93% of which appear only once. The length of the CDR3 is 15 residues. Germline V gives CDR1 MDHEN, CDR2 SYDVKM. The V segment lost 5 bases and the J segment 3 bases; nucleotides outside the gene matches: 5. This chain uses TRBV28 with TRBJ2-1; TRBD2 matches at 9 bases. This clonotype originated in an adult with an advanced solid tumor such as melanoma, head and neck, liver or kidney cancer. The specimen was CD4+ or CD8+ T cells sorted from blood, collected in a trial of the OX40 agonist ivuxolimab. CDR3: CASSALAGGYNEQFF. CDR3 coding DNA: TGTGCCAGCAGTGCACTAGCGGGCGGCTACAATGAGCAGTTCTTC.